This passage covers 25 T cell receptor beta chains from one sample sequenced in a study of glioma-infiltrating T cells after dendritic cell vaccination (dated by TCRdb to the mid-2010s). Libraries were constructed by the immunoSEQ multiplex PCR assay. Entries here come from immuneACCESS through TCRdb and include only in-frame sequences with V and J called. Some clones fail to appear in such tables; in the studies checked, an unresolved V gene covers under half of the shortfall, and the cause of the remainder is unknown. The sample records under 100,000 clones, about 87% of which are singletons. The ten largest clones capture approximately 2.9% of the sample. This specimen was blood, taken before dendritic cell vaccination. Every receptor here comes from a human donor with glioblastoma.

The rearrangement uses TRBV10-3 and TRBJ2-1, with 12 bases matching TRBD2. The trim removed 4 bases at V and 1 base at J, leaving 8 bases unmatched. Germline-derived CDR1 and CDR2 are ENHRY and SYGVKD. This CDR3 comprises 18 residues. The CDR3 nucleotides are TGTGCCATCAGTGGAAGACTAGCGGGAGAGGGATCCTACAATGAGCAGTTCTTC. This gives the protein CAISGRLAGEGSYNEQFF.

CDR3 residues: CASSQAVVPTNEQFF. CDR3 bases: TGTGCCAGCAGCCAGGCCGTGGTGCCCACCAATGAGCAGTTCTTC. The chain carries TRBV14 and TRBJ2-1; D remains ambiguous. V gave up 3 bases and J gave up 6 bases, with 15 bases separating them. There are 15 residues in the CDR3. Germline values: CDR1 SGHDN, CDR2 FVKESK.

CDR3 residues: CASSFGQEETQYF. DNA for the CDR3: TGTGCCAGCAGCTTCGGACAGGAAGAGACCCAGTACTTC. The chain combines TRBV5-4 with TRBJ2-5; TRBD1 agrees at 7 bases. The length of the CDR3 is 13 residues. Germline-derived CDR1 and CDR2 are SGHNT and YYREEE (reference sequence). V shed 2 bases and J 3 bases; nucleotides not matched to a gene: 1.

The rearrangement joins TRBV10-2 to TRBJ1-5, with 8 bases lining up with TRBD1. The CDR3 loop spans 15 amino acids. Trimming at V came to 6 bases and at J to 5 bases, leaving 9 bases not matched to a gene. Germline V gives CDR1 WSHSY, CDR2 SAAADI. The CDR3 DNA reads TGCGCCAGCAGGGGGACAGGAGGGGGCCATCAGCCCCAGCATTTT. Protein product: CASRGTGGGHQPQHF.

The chain carries TRBV2 and TRBJ1-3, with D hard to call. Germline V gene lookup returns CDR1 SNHLY and CDR2 FYNNEI. Trimming removed 1 base at V and 7 bases at J, with 17 bases between. This CDR3 has 16 amino acids. The CDR3 nucleotides are TGTGCCAGCAGTGAAGTCGGATTCGCGGCGTACAACACCATATATTTT. Encoded protein: CASSEVGFAAYNTIYF.

The chain is built from TRBV5-1 and TRBJ2-2, with 14 bases that match TRBD2. J lost 7 bases, V lost 6 bases, and 14 bases had no gene match. Germline CDR1 reads SGHRS; CDR2 reads YFSETQ. The CDR3 covers 18 residues. CDR3 sequence (DNA): TGCGCCAGCACCAAAGAACCCGGGACTAGCGGGAGACACGGGGAGCTGTTTTTT. This gives the protein CASTKEPGTSGRHGELFF.

The chain employs TRBV5-1 and TRBJ2-3, with 7 bases that match TRBD1. The V gene end was trimmed by 3 bases and the J gene end by 0 bases; junction bases not matched to a gene: 10. Germline values: CDR1 SGHRS, CDR2 YFSETQ. This CDR3 is built from 17 residues. The CDR3 loop reads CASSSGTVELSTDTQYF. The CDR3 DNA follows: TGCGCCAGCAGCTCAGGGACAGTAGAATTGAGCACAGATACGCAGTATTTT. Using reference TRBV5-1 and TRBJ2-3 for the parts outside the CDR3, the full variable domain is KAGVTQTPRYLIKTRGQQVTLSCSPISGHRSVSWYQQTPGQGLQFLFEYFSETQRNKGNFPGRFSGRQFSNSRSEMNVSTLELGDSALYLCASSSGTVELSTDTQYFGPGTRLTVL.

The chain carries TRBV6-1 and TRBJ2-2; possible D gene TRBD1, 5 bases. The germline V gene encodes CDR1 MNHNS and CDR2 SASEGT. Trimming cost V 1 base and J 6 bases, with 12 bases left between them. CDR3 length equals 15 residues. The CDR3 reads CASSEEFGAAGELFF. The CDR3, as DNA: TGTGCCAGCAGTGAAGAGTTTGGGGCCGCCGGGGAGCTGTTTTTT.

V usage is TRBV6-6 and J usage is TRBJ1-1, with 8 bases fitting TRBD1. Germline V lookup: CDR1 MNHNY, CDR2 SVGAGI (reference sequence). The CDR3 is 15 residues long. V lost 2 bases and J lost 4; bases outside the gene matches: 6. The CDR3 spells CASSYAGGSGTEAFF. In DNA, the CDR3 is TGTGCCAGCAGTTACGCAGGGGGCTCTGGCACTGAAGCTTTCTTT.

The chain is built from TRBV10-3 and TRBJ1-1, with D perhaps matching TRBD1 (5 bases). The germline V gene has CDR1 ENHRY and CDR2 SYGVKD. V lost 3 bases to trimming and J lost 8 bases, with 13 bases between them. This CDR3 comprises 13 residues. The CDR3 loop reads CAISELAGKEAFF. For the CDR3, the DNA is TGTGCCATCAGTGAACTGGCAGGGAAAGAAGCTTTCTTT.

The chain carries TRBV25-1 and TRBJ1-3, with unresolved D. Germline loops: CDR1 MGHDK, CDR2 SYGVNS. Trimming cost V 7 bases and J 3 bases, with 4 bases left between them. The CDR3 has 11 residues. This CDR3 is CASKLGNTIYF. CDR3 nucleotide sequence: TGTGCCAGCAAACTTGGAAACACCATATATTTT.

V usage is TRBV27 and J usage is TRBJ1-2, with TRBD1 matching 8 bases. Germline V gives CDR1 MNHEY, CDR2 SMNVEV (reference sequence). This CDR3 has 16 residues. V trimming: 2 bases; J trimming: 8 bases; junction bases outside the gene matches: 13. CDR3 residues: CASSLTGQGRALGYTF. The CDR3 DNA is TGTGCCAGCAGTTTAACCGGACAGGGTAGGGCGTTGGGCTACACCTTC.

The gene calls are TRBV9 and TRBJ2-5; TRBD1 aligns across 8 bases. CDR3 length: 14 residues. V was clipped by 0 bases and J by 5 bases; unmatched bases: 3. Looked up from germline, CDR1 is SGDLS and CDR2 is YYNGEE. The CDR3 region has the DNA TGTGCCAGCAGCGTAGGGACAGGGTACGAGACCCAGTACTTC. Encoded protein: CASSVGTGYETQYF.

This sequence joins TRBV12-5 and TRBJ2-1; TRBD2 is a possible D gene (5 bases). The V and J ends lost 1 base and 3 bases respectively, with 10 bases between them. The CDR3 contains 15 residues. CDR1 is LGHNT and CDR2 is FRNRAP in the germline V gene. The CDR3 DNA is TGTGCTAGTGGTTTGGCAACTAGTCTCTACAATGAGCAGTTCTTC. As protein: CASGLATSLYNEQFF.

The V and J genes are TRBV5-6 and TRBJ1-6, with D possibly TRBD1 on 6 matching bases. The CDR3 is 15 amino acids. CDR1 and CDR2 (germline): SGHDT, YYEEEE. V lost 4 bases and J 5 bases, leaving 13 bases between the germline ends. In nucleotides, the CDR3 is TGTGCCAGCAGCCGCAGGGGTACCCATAATTCACCCCTCCACTTT. Residues: CASSRRGTHNSPLHF.

The chain is built from TRBV10-3 and TRBJ1-2, with D unclear. Germline CDR1 and CDR2: ENHRY and SYGVKD. The CDR3 is 12 residues long. Trimming pared 2 bases from V and 6 bases from J, leaving 7 bases between. CDR3: CAISEGEDGYTF. The CDR3 nucleotides read TGTGCCATCAGTGAGGGAGAGGATGGCTACACCTTC.

The chain links TRBV27 to TRBJ2-2, with 11 bases lining up with TRBD2. The CDR3 length is 16 residues. The germline V gene encodes CDR1 MNHEY and CDR2 SMNVEV (reference sequence). V was pared by 7 bases and J by 0 bases, with 4 bases of the junction left unmatched. CDR3 DNA: TGTGCCAGCAAAAAACTAGCGGGGGCGAACACCGGGGAGCTGTTTTTT. Residues: CASKKLAGANTGELFF.

The chain combines TRBV6-1 with TRBJ1-6; 11 bases are shared with TRBD1. J lost 13 bases, V lost 9 bases, and 11 bases had no gene match. The CDR3 is made up of 14 amino acids. From germline, CDR1 is MNHNS and CDR2 SASEGT. As DNA, the CDR3 is TGTGCCAGTACTCCGGGACAGGGGGAGCGGCCCCTCCACTTT. It specifies CASTPGQGERPLHF.

This sequence joins TRBV7-6 and TRBJ2-3; D uncertain. The CDR3 consists of 14 residues. V was cut by 0 bases and J by 6 bases, with 10 bases left in between. The germline CDR1 and CDR2 sequences are SGHVS and FNYEAQ. The CDR3 loop is CASSLAEPGDTQYF. DNA for the CDR3: TGTGCCAGCAGCTTAGCAGAACCCGGGGATACGCAGTATTTT.

This chain uses TRBV10-1 with TRBJ2-3, with 10 positions matching TRBD2. The CDR3 has 17 residues. Unmatched junction bases numbered 4, after V lost 1 base and J lost 0 bases. The germline V gene encodes CDR1 WNHNN and CDR2 SYGVQD (reference sequence). The CDR3 is CASSELASGGSTDTQYF. The CDR3 region has the DNA TGCGCCAGCAGTGAGTTGGCTAGCGGGGGTAGCACAGATACGCAGTATTTT.

This chain uses TRBV9 with TRBJ2-5; 10 positions match TRBD1. V gave up 3 bases and J gave up 6 bases; unmatched junction bases: 5. The CDR3 totals 14 residues. The germline gives CDR1 SGDLS, CDR2 YYNGEE. The CDR3: CASSGDRGWKTQYF. The CDR3, as DNA: TGTGCCAGCAGCGGGGACAGGGGATGGAAGACCCAGTACTTC.

The rearrangement links TRBV29-1 to TRBJ1-1; D is unclear. V was cut by 8 bases and J by 1 base, with 11 bases left in between. This CDR3 spans 12 amino acids. Germline-derived CDR1 and CDR2 are SQVTM and ANQGSEA. As DNA, the CDR3 is TGCAGCACCGGAGGCAGGAACACTGAAGCTTTCTTT. Amino acids: CSTGGRNTEAFF. The variable domain in full, completed from reference TRBV29-1 and TRBJ1-1, reads SAVISQKPSRDICQRGTSLTIQCQVDSQVTMMFWYRQQPGQSLTLIATANQGSEATYESGFVIDKFPISRPNLTFSTLTVSNMSPEDSSIYLCSTGGRNTEAFFGQGTRLTVV.

This chain connects TRBV27 to TRBJ2-5; tentative D call: TRBD2 (6 bases). This CDR3 spans 12 amino acids. Germline V gives CDR1 MNHEY, CDR2 SMNVEV (reference sequence). The germline V and J ends were trimmed by 8 bases and 2 bases, with 9 bases remaining between them. The CDR3 reads CASGGIQETQYF. The DNA of the CDR3 is TGTGCCAGCGGGGGGATTCAAGAGACCCAGTACTTC.

This clone came up a few times. The rearrangement uses TRBV10-2 and TRBJ1-6; unclear D gene. Germline V gives CDR1 WSHSY, CDR2 SAAADI. There are 13 residues in the CDR3. The ends were cut back, 7 bases at V and 9 bases at J, with 13 bases in the middle. CDR3 region: CASTQDPLSPLHF. CDR3 DNA: TGCGCCAGCACTCAGGATCCTCTTTCACCCCTCCACTTT.

The CDR3 sequence is CASSLSGSPSSTGELFF. Written as DNA, the CDR3 is TGCGCCAGCAGCCTGAGCGGGAGCCCCTCTTCCACCGGGGAGCTGTTTTTT. The chain couples TRBV4-1 to TRBJ2-2, with TRBD2 matching over 8 bases. Trimming cost V 4 bases and J 4 bases; bases outside gene matches: 11. Germline values: CDR1 MGHRA, CDR2 YSYEKL. The CDR3 contains 17 residues.